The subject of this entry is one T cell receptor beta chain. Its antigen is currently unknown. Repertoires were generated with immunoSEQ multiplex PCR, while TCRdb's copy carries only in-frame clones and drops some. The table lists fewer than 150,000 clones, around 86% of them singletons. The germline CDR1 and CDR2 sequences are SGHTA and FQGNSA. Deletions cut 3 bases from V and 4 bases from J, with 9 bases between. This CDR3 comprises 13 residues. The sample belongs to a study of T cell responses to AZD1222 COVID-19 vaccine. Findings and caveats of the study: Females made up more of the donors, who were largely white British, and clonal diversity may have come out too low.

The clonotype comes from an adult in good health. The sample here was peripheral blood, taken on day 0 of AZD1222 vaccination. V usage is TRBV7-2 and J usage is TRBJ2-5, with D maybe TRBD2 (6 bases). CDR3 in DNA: TGTGCCAGCAGCTTGACAGCGGGAGAGACCCAGTACTTC. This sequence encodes CASSLTAGETQYF.